This record covers a single T cell receptor beta chain. Its antigen is currently unknown. Trimming removed 0 bases from V and 10 bases from J, with 9 bases in between. The germline V gene has CDR1 DFQATT and CDR2 SNEGSKA (reference sequence). The CDR3 length is 11 residues. This specimen comes from a study of immune heterogeneity within non-small cell lung tumors. Study observations and caveats: Local T-cell clonality tracked moderately but significantly with local tumor mutational burden, giving an R of about 0.34.

Multiplex PCR with 32 V and 13 J primers amplified TCR beta CDR3. Via MiXCR, TCRdb re-called the multiplex PCR reads, giving one row per CDR3 protein. In the table there are 2,500 to 3,500 distinct CDR3 sequences, about 49% of which are singletons. Template was bulk tumor genomic DNA, around 600 ng per sample. Far-apart biopsies, several per primary tumor, were taken during surgery. Samples came from untreated patients having curative surgery for newly diagnosed non-small cell lung cancer. The rearrangement links TRBV20-1 to TRBJ2-5; no definite D call. This TCR came from an older man with non-small cell lung cancer. Sequencing used lung tumor tissue. The CDR3 sequence is CSARDPLFQYF. Here the CDR3 DNA reads TGCAGTGCTAGAGATCCCCTCTTCCAGTACTTC.